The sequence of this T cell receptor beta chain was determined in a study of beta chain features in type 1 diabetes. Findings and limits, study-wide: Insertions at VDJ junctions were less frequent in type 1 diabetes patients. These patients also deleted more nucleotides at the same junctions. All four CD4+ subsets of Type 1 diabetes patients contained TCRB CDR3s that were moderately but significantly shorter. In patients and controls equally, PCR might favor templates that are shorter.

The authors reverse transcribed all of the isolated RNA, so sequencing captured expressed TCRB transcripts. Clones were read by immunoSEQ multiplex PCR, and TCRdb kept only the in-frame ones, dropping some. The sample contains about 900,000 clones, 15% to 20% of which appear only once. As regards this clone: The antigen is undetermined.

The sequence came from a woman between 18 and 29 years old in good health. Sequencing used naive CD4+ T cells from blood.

CDR3 amino acids: CASSPTGPRNQPQHF. The CDR3, as DNA: TGTGCCAGCAGCCCCACAGGCCCGAGGAATCAGCCCCAGCATTTT. The J gene is TRBJ1-5, the V gene TRBV6-5; D possibly corresponds to TRBD1 (5 bases). Germline CDR1 reads MNHEY; CDR2 reads SVGAGI. V was cut by 6 bases and J by 4 bases, with 16 bases left in between. The CDR3 runs to 15 residues.